This TCR beta chain stems from a study of OX40 agonist ivuxolimab in advanced cancers. Assay used: immunoSEQ multiplex PCR; TCRdb lists only in-frame clones, some missing. The sample has 94,000 or so clones; approximately 80% are singletons. The germline V and J ends were trimmed by 5 bases and 2 bases, with 17 bases remaining between them. The CDR3 has 15 residues. Germline V gives CDR1 SGHRS, CDR2 YFSETQ. This TCR was recovered from an adult with an advanced solid tumor such as melanoma, head and neck, liver or kidney cancer. The V and J genes are TRBV5-1 and TRBJ2-7, with no clear D. This specimen consisted of CD4+ or CD8+ T cells sorted from blood, obtained in a trial of the OX40 agonist ivuxolimab. In DNA, the CDR3 is TGCGCCAGCAGTCTTGACCCCTCAAGGACCTACGAGCAGTACTTC. Protein: CASSLDPSRTYEQYF.